The rows below give T cell receptor beta chains drawn from one sample of a study of T cells after yellow fever vaccination. A single record per CDR3 protein comes from TCRdb applying MiXCR to the 5' RACE reads. The sample records 150,000 to 200,000 distinct CDR3 sequences, approximately 10% being singletons. The starting material was CD8+ T cells sorted from PBMCs, obtained 15 days after the yellow fever booster vaccination. These receptors originate from a man younger than 30 who received the YFV17D yellow fever vaccine. The CDR3 runs from the conserved cysteine through the conserved F or W.

v_call: TRBV2; j_call: TRBJ2-7; cdr3_aa: CASSLAGLTYEQYF
v_call: TRBV11-2; j_call: TRBJ2-7; cdr3_aa: CASSLGRDSSYEQYF
v_call: TRBV9; j_call: TRBJ2-5; cdr3_aa: CASSVVPAETQYF
v_call: TRBV10-2; j_call: TRBJ1-6; cdr3_aa: CASSESGGTSYNSPLHF
v_call: TRBV4-1; j_call: TRBJ2-3; cdr3_aa: CASSQVSSGEDTQYF
v_call: TRBV4-1; j_call: TRBJ1-6; cdr3_aa: CASSQVGGNSPLHF
v_call: TRBV11-2; j_call: TRBJ2-7; cdr3_aa: CASSLSGGPYEQYF
v_call: TRBV6-5; j_call: TRBJ1-4; cdr3_aa: CASSSPAGETNEKLFF
v_call: TRBV6-5; j_call: TRBJ2-1; cdr3_aa: CASSRGGISVNEQFF
v_call: TRBV7-8; j_call: TRBJ2-5; cdr3_aa: CASSSPSQLAEETQYF
v_call: TRBV4-3; j_call: TRBJ1-2; cdr3_aa: CASSQGQGYYGYTF
v_call: TRBV12-3/TRBV12-4; j_call: TRBJ2-1; cdr3_aa: CASIPGLESDEQFF
v_call: TRBV20-1; j_call: TRBJ2-1; cdr3_aa: CSAREGVASSYNEQFF
v_call: TRBV9; j_call: TRBJ2-2; cdr3_aa: CASSVGGITGELFF
v_call: TRBV5-1; j_call: TRBJ2-7; cdr3_aa: CASSLSVAGMYEQYF
v_call: TRBV6-2/TRBV6-3; j_call: TRBJ2-7; cdr3_aa: CASSTGVRSEENF
v_call: TRBV6-5; j_call: TRBJ2-3; cdr3_aa: CASSLLAGESSDTQYF
v_call: TRBV6-5; j_call: TRBJ2-3; cdr3_aa: CASSYLTSLGTDTQYF
v_call: TRBV29-1; j_call: TRBJ2-3; cdr3_aa: CSVEQLTGDTQYF
v_call: TRBV23-1; j_call: TRBJ2-6; cdr3_aa: CASSQSPSGGPGANVLTF
v_call: TRBV6-2/TRBV6-3; j_call: TRBJ2-1; cdr3_aa: CASSWSSGGGNEQFF
v_call: TRBV7-8; j_call: TRBJ1-4; cdr3_aa: CASSSDRAREKLFF
v_call: TRBV11-2; j_call: TRBJ1-4; cdr3_aa: CASSFGQGNEKLFF
v_call: TRBV4-1; j_call: TRBJ1-5; cdr3_aa: CASSQALGHSNQPQHF
v_call: TRBV10-3; j_call: TRBJ2-4; cdr3_aa: CAMSEQGNIQYF
v_call: TRBV5-1; j_call: TRBJ1-5; cdr3_aa: CASSFRQDHQPQHF